This is a list of T cell receptor beta chains from one sample in a study of shared clonotypes between healthy human individuals. TCRdb's table, derived via immunoSEQ multiplex PCR, lists solely in-frame clones and lacks some. Here the sample spans 2 million or so clones, 90% to 95% being singletons. The sequenced material came from naive CD4+ T cells sorted from blood. These receptor sequences come from a man younger than 35 in good health. The CDR3 runs from the conserved cysteine through the conserved F or W. The order of the fields is J gene, clone size, D gene, V gene, CDR3 DNA, CDR3 protein. A D gene is named only where the DNA matches it firmly. Not every row has a clone size; where given, it reads once, few, many or a size class.

TRBJ2-1 | - | TRBD1 | TRBV5-1 | TGCGCCAGCAGACGGACAGGGGTAAACTACAATGAGCAGTTCTTC | CASRRTGVNYNEQFF
TRBJ2-3 | - | TRBD2 | TRBV6-4 | TGTGCCAGCAGTGACACCCCTAGCGGGGGGGCATCAGATACGCAGTATTTT | CASSDTPSGGASDTQYF
TRBJ1-1 | few | TRBD1 | TRBV2 | TGTGCCAGCTCTGGGGAGGGGGCTGGGGCTTTCTTT | CASSGEGAGAFF
TRBJ2-5 | - | - | TRBV4-3 | TGCGCCAGCAGCCAAGGAATCAAAGGGGAGACCCAGTACTTC | CASSQGIKGETQYF
TRBJ1-2 | - | - | TRBV29-1 | TGCAGCGTTGCGCCGACCACTTACTATGGCTACACCTTC | CSVAPTTYYGYTF
TRBJ2-1 | once | TRBD2 | TRBV5-4 | TGTGCCAGCAGCTTGGGTGGGCTAGCGGGGGATCGTGTTGAGCAGTTCTTC | CASSLGGLAGDRVEQFF
TRBJ1-6 | - | - | TRBV30 | TGTGCCTGGAGTGGATCCGACCGCATTGGGCCCCTCCACTTT | CAWSGSDRIGPLHF
TRBJ1-2 | once | - | TRBV5-4 | TGTGCCAGCAGCTTGGGGGAAGACTATGGCTACACCTTC | CASSLGEDYGYTF
TRBJ1-2 | - | - | TRBV14 | TGTGCCAGCAGCCAAGTTGGGGGCACAAACTATGGCTACACCTTC | CASSQVGGTNYGYTF
TRBJ2-3 | - | TRBD2 | TRBV7-2 | TGTGCCAGCAGCCGAAAAGGCCTAGCGGGGGATTGGAGAGATACGCAGTATTTT | CASSRKGLAGDWRDTQYF
TRBJ2-7 | once | - | TRBV5-6 | TGTGCCAGCAGCTTGGGGACACTTGCCTACGAGCAGTACTTC | CASSLGTLAYEQYF
TRBJ2-3 | - | - | TRBV2 | TGTGCCAGCAGTGTAAGTGATACGCAGTATTTT | CASSVSDTQYF
TRBJ2-3 | - | - | TRBV5-8 | TGTGCCAGCAGCCGGGGACGGTCCACAGATACGCAGTATTTT | CASSRGRSTDTQYF
TRBJ1-1 | few | - | TRBV11-2 | TGTGCCAGCAGCTCGCAGGGACTGGGGAACACTGAAGCTTTCTTT | CASSSQGLGNTEAFF
TRBJ1-1 | - | - | TRBV29-1 | TGCAGCGTGGAGCGTATGAACACTGAAGCTTTCTTT | CSVERMNTEAFF
TRBJ1-1 | - | TRBD1 | TRBV5-4 | TGTGCCAGCATCAAAACGGCCGGGACAGGGAACACTGAAGCTTTCTTT | CASIKTAGTGNTEAFF
TRBJ1-1 | - | - | TRBV6-5 | TGTGCCAGCAAATCTCACACTGAAGCTTTCTTT | CASKSHTEAFF
TRBJ1-1 | - | TRBD1 | TRBV6-6 | TGTGCCAGCAGCCCTCGACAGGGTTGGGACACTGAAGCTTTCTTT | CASSPRQGWDTEAFF
TRBJ1-1 | - | - | TRBV13 | TGTGCCAGCAGCCCCCGACGGAACACTGAAGCTTTCTTT | CASSPRRNTEAFF
TRBJ1-2 | - | - | TRBV7-9 | TGTGCCAGCAGCTTAGGGTCGGGACTGGAGGATGGCTACACCTTC | CASSLGSGLEDGYTF
TRBJ2-2 | - | - | TRBV6-5 | TGTGCCAGCAGTCAGGACCCCGGGGAGCTGTTTTTT | CASSQDPGELFF
TRBJ2-7 | - | TRBD1 | TRBV10-3 | TGTGCCATCAGTGGGACAGGGAACTCCTACGAGCAGTACTTC | CAISGTGNSYEQYF
TRBJ2-2 | - | - | TRBV7-2 | TGTGCCAGCAGCTTAGCAGCGGTACCAACCGGGGAGCTGTTTTTT | CASSLAAVPTGELFF
TRBJ1-3 | - | - | TRBV6-5 | TGTGCCAGCAGTTACTCTCCGGGTTCTGGAAACACCATATATTTT | CASSYSPGSGNTIYF
TRBJ1-2 | - | - | TRBV10-3 | TGTGCCATCAGTGTAGAGTCTAACTATGGCTACACCTTC | CAISVESNYGYTF
TRBJ1-1 | - | - | TRBV19 | TGTGCCAGGTCGGACCCATTCTCGAACACTGAAGCTTTCTTT | CARSDPFSNTEAFF
TRBJ1-1 | - | - | TRBV5-1 | TGCGCCAGCAGCTTGGATTGGACTAACACTGAAGCTTTCTTT | CASSLDWTNTEAFF
TRBJ1-1 | - | TRBD1 | TRBV10-3 | TGTGCCATCAGTGAGGGAAGGACAGGACGGGGCACTGAAGCTTTCTTT | CAISEGRTGRGTEAFF
TRBJ2-3 | - | TRBD2 | TRBV9 | TGTGCCAGCAGCGTTTCCCCCACTAGCGGTGGCACAGATACGCAGTATTTT | CASSVSPTSGGTDTQYF
TRBJ1-3 | - | - | TRBV6-5 | TGTGCCAGCAGTTACGTAGGCCCCGCTACGGGAAACACCATATATTTT | CASSYVGPATGNTIYF
TRBJ1-4 | once | TRBD1 | TRBV7-9 | TGTGCCAGCAGCTTCTCGCCGGGACAGGGGAATGAAAAACTGTTTTTT | CASSFSPGQGNEKLFF
TRBJ2-7 | - | TRBD2 | TRBV10-3 | TGTGCCATCAGCGGACTAGCGGGGGGTCTCGAGCAGTACTTC | CAISGLAGGLEQYF
TRBJ1-5 | once | - | TRBV7-8 | TGTGCCAGCAGCCCCTCTAATGTGGAGCCCCAGCATTTT | CASSPSNVEPQHF
TRBJ1-3 | once | - | TRBV4-1 | TGCGCCAGCAGCCAAGAGAATCGACAACGCTCTGGAAACACCATATATTTT | CASSQENRQRSGNTIYF
TRBJ1-2 | - | - | TRBV7-2 | TGTGCCAGCAGCCGCGTGGAGGGTATCATGTCCACCTTC | CASSRVEGIMSTF
TRBJ1-5 | - | - | TRBV7-2 | TGTGCCAGCAGCTCCCCCCCACACAGCCGGGAGCATTTT | CASSSPPHSREHF
TRBJ2-2 | - | - | TRBV6-5 | TGTGCCAGCAGTTCCAATACAGCGGGCTCAGGCGGGGAGCTGTTTTTT | CASSSNTAGSGGELFF
TRBJ2-7 | - | TRBD1 | TRBV5-3 | TGTGCCATTGGGACAGGGGATAGGGTTGTCGACGAGCAGTACTTC | CAIGTGDRVVDEQYF
TRBJ2-5 | once | TRBD2 | TRBV11-2 | TGTGCCACCACTGGAGCGGGAGGGAATCAAGAGACCCAGTACTTC | CATTGAGGNQETQYF
TRBJ1-1 | - | - | TRBV18 | TGTGCCAGCTCACCCCAGGGGTCGAACACTGAAGCTTTCTTT | CASSPQGSNTEAFF
TRBJ1-3 | - | TRBD1 | TRBV7-9 | TGTGCCAGCAGCTTAGACAGGGGCTCTGGAAACACCATATATTTT | CASSLDRGSGNTIYF
TRBJ2-1 | - | - | TRBV14 | TGTGCCAGCAGCCAGGCTAGATTCCCCTACAATGAGCAGTTCTTC | CASSQARFPYNEQFF
TRBJ2-3 | - | - | TRBV5-1 | TGCGCCAGCAGCCCTAGGGTGGCAGATACGCAGTATTTT | CASSPRVADTQYF
TRBJ1-2 | - | - | TRBV6-6 | TGTGCCAGCAGCCGAGAGGCCTATGGCTACACCTTC | CASSREAYGYTF
TRBJ1-6 | - | TRBD1 | TRBV30 | TGTGCCTGGAGTAAGGCCGGACAGGGCAATTCACCCCTCCACTTT | CAWSKAGQGNSPLHF